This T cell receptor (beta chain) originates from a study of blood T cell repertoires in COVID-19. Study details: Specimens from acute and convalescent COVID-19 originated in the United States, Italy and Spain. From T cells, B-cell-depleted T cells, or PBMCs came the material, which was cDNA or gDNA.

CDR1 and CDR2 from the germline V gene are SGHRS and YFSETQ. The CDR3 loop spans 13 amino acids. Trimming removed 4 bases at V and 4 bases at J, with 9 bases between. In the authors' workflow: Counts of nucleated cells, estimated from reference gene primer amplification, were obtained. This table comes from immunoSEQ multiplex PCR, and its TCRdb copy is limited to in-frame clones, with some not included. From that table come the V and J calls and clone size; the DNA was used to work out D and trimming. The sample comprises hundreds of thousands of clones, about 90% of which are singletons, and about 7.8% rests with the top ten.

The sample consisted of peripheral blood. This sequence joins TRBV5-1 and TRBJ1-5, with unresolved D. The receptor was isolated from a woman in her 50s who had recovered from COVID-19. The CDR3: CASSAAGNQPQHF. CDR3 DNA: TGCGCCAGCAGCGCCGCGGGGAATCAGCCCCAGCATTTT.